This entry concerns a single T cell receptor (beta chain). Only one count was recorded for this clone. No antigen is known for it. The input lacks base qualities; no much larger clone sits a single base away. The record originates from a study of technical replicates of blood from a few donors (dated by TCRdb to about 2017). Libraries came from the immunoSEQ multiplex PCR assay. TCRdb mirrors the immuneACCESS table, restricted to in-frame sequences. Some clones are absent from its copies; in checked studies, under half trace to an unresolved V gene, and the reason for the others is unknown. This sample holds tens of thousands of clones; roughly four fifths were observed only once. The ten most abundant clones make up roughly 4% of the sample. CDR1 and CDR2, per the germline V gene, are SGHRS and YFSETQ. Trimming costs V 0 bases and J 6 bases, and their ends lie 13 bases apart. The CDR3, from cysteine to phenylalanine, totals 15 residues. Solely the CDR3 DNA is kept, with 45 bases framed from the first base.

The sequencing sample was made of PBMCs. This receptor chain uses TRBV5-1 and TRBJ2-1; the D gene is possibly TRBD2, with 7 bases matching. This receptor was taken from a human donor in good health. Some clones in this sample may be carry-over from other donors' samples. The CDR3 corresponds to CASSLAGGARNEQFF. At the DNA level, the sequence is TGCGCCAGCAGCTTGGCTGGGGGGGCCCGCAATGAGCAGTTCTTC.